The 25 T cell receptor beta chains listed next were all sequenced from one sample in a study of human T cells and chemical hapten exposure. TCRdb used MiXCR to reprocess the RACE reads, holding one entry per CDR3 protein. The sample lists about 140,000 distinct CDR3 sequences, around 11% occurring once. Time point noted: patch test 2, 6 weeks after DPC sensitization. Treatment indicated: therapeutic diphenylcyclopropenone sensitization with weekly scalp DPC. This sample comprised whole blood, obtained in connection with sensitization to the hapten diphenylcyclopropenone (DPC). Receptors originate from a woman aged 45-60 years with alopecia areata. Some clones in this sample may be carry-over from other donors' samples.

The chain uses TRBV28 and TRBJ2-1, with 7 nucleotides matching TRBD1. CDR1 is MDHEN and CDR2 is SYDVKM in the germline V gene. This CDR3 has 16 residues. The ends lost 5 bases at V and 6 bases at J; junction bases unmatched: 13. The CDR3 DNA reads TGTGCCAGCAGTACCATCGACAGGGAGCGCATCAATGAGCAGTTCTTC. This encodes CASSTIDRERINEQFF.

This clonotype was seen only a few times. The rearrangement uses TRBV19 and TRBJ1-2; D possibly corresponds to TRBD1 (6 bases). CDR3 length: 12 amino acids. The V end lost 5 bases, the J end lost 5 bases, and 9 bases lay between the germline ends. CDR1 is LNHDA, CDR2 SQIVND, per germline (reference sequence). CDR3 region: CASSLTGYGYTF. CDR3 coding DNA: TGTGCCAGTAGTCTCACAGGGTATGGCTACACCTTC.

This clonotype has a count of ten or more. This chain links TRBV27 with TRBJ2-7; possible D gene TRBD1, 6 bases. Germline values: CDR1 MNHEY, CDR2 SMNVEV (reference sequence). Trimming shortened V by 5 bases and J by 6 bases, and 14 bases separated the two germline ends. There are 13 residues in the CDR3. The CDR3 region is CASSRRGRGEQYF. The CDR3 DNA sequence: TGTGCCAGCAGTCGCAGGGGCCGAGGCGAGCAGTACTTC.

Ten or more counts support this clonotype. This chain joins TRBV29-1 and TRBJ1-1, with D perhaps TRBD1 (6 bases). This CDR3 has 12 residues. Trimming left V 4 bases short and J 9 bases short, with 15 bases between. Germline CDR1 is SQVTM and CDR2 is ANQGSEA. The DNA of the CDR3 is TGCAGCGTTGTGAGGGAGGGGGTGAAAGCTTTCTTT. This sequence encodes CSVVREGVKAFF.

The table lists this clonotype with many counts. The J gene is TRBJ1-2, the V gene TRBV12-3 or TRBV12-4, with D tentatively TRBD1 (6 bases). The V end lost 11 bases, the J end lost 8 bases, and 18 bases lay between the germline ends. CDR3 length equals 12 residues. The CDR3 nucleotides read TGTGCCTCGGGGGACACAAGAGGCGGCTACACCTTC. Protein product: CASGDTRGGYTF.

In this sample, this clonotype turned up many times. CDR3: CASSIGRSYDRELFF. CDR3 sequence (DNA): TGTGCCAGTAGTATCGGGCGGAGCTACGATCGGGAGCTGTTTTTT. This chain connects TRBV19 to TRBJ2-2, with unresolved D. The ends were cut back, 3 bases at V and 9 bases at J, with 17 bases in the middle. Germline V gene sequence: CDR1 LNHDA, CDR2 SQIVND (reference sequence). CDR3 length equals 15 residues. The whole variable domain, remainder taken from reference TRBV19 and TRBJ2-2, is DGGITQSPKYLFRKEGQNVTLSCEQNLNHDAMYWYRQDPGQGLRLIYYSQIVNDFQKGDIAEGYSVSREKKESFPLTVTSAQKNPTAFYLCASSIGRSYDRELFFGEGSRLTVL.

This clonotype was observed at least ten times. The DNA for the CDR3 is TGTGCCAGCAGTTCGACAGGAACTGAAGCTTTCTTT. Its protein product is CASSSTGTEAFF. This rearrangement joins TRBV3-1 to TRBJ1-1, with D perhaps matching TRBD1 (6 bases). The CDR3 consists of 12 residues. Germline V lookup: CDR1 LGHDT, CDR2 YNNKEL (reference sequence). V lost 6 bases, J lost 5 bases, and 10 bases lay in between.

This clonotype has at least ten counts. This sequence joins TRBV7-9 and TRBJ2-7; D remains ambiguous. V shed 5 bases and J shed 2 bases, with 10 bases lying between them. Germline CDR1 reads SEHNR; CDR2 reads FQNEAQ (reference sequence). This CDR3 is 13 amino acids long. DNA for the CDR3: TGTGCCAGCAGCCCTCCTCAGGCCTACGAGCAGTACTTC. It is translated as CASSPPQAYEQYF.

This clonotype was picked up many times. The rearrangement uses TRBV21-1 and TRBJ1-5; TRBD1 was called by the table and not checked on the DNA. TRBV21-1 is annotated as a pseudogene. The CDR3 has 15 residues. The CDR3 loop reads CASSTLDRDDQPQHF. The CDR3 nucleotides are TGTGCCAGCAGCACGTTGGACCGGGACGATCAGCCCCAGCATTTT.

The chain has TRBV5-4 and TRBJ2-3; the match to TRBD2 covers 8 bases. Germline lookup yields CDR1 SGHNT and CDR2 YYREEE (reference sequence). V was clipped by 4 bases and J by 2 bases; unmatched bases: 3. The CDR3 has 14 residues. The CDR3 bases are TGTGCCAGCAGCATAGCGGGGCCCACAGATACGCAGTATTTT. Its translation is CASSIAGPTDTQYF.

This chain connects TRBV18 to TRBJ2-1; TRBD2 aligns across 8 bases. The trim removed 2 bases at V and 6 bases at J, leaving 6 bases unmatched. Germline lookup yields CDR1 KGHSH and CDR2 LQKENI. CDR3 length equals 15 residues. The CDR3 coding sequence is TGTGCCAGCTCACCAGGCGGGGGGAGAACCAATGAGCAGTTCTTC. Translated: CASSPGGGRTNEQFF.

The CDR3, as DNA: TGTGCCAGCAGCTTAGAGGCTAGCGCCAAGACCCAGTACTTC. Encoded protein: CASSLEASAKTQYF. This sequence joins TRBV7-9 and TRBJ2-5; tentatively, D is TRBD2 (6 bases). The CDR3 covers 14 residues. Germline values: CDR1 SEHNR, CDR2 FQNEAQ (reference sequence). V was cut by 1 base and J by 6 bases, with 12 bases left in between.

This clonotype was counted at least ten times. V gene TRBV7-6 combines with J gene TRBJ2-2; 12 bases match TRBD2. CDR1 SGHVS and CDR2 FNYEAQ come from the germline V gene. The CDR3 runs 15 residues. Germline trimming cut 3 bases from V and 6 bases from J; bases unmatched to any gene: 2. The CDR3 nucleotides read TGTGCCAGCAGCTTCCGGACTAGCGGGGCCGGGGAGCTGTTTTTT. It encodes CASSFRTSGAGELFF.

The CDR3 nucleotides read TGTGCCAGCTCACCCATTGGACAGGGTGACGGGGAGCTGTTTTTT. Translating gives CASSPIGQGDGELFF. V usage is TRBV18 and J usage is TRBJ2-2; 8 bases align to TRBD1. J was trimmed by 7 bases and V by 3 bases; bases with no gene match: 7. The CDR3 consists of 15 residues. Germline CDR1 is KGHSH and CDR2 is LQKENI.

This clonotype was counted at least ten times. This chain connects TRBV6-1 to TRBJ1-2; D is unresolved. CDR3 length: 15 amino acids. CDR1 MNHNS and CDR2 SASEGT come from the germline V gene. Trimming took off 2 bases at V and 3 bases at J, with 13 bases between the two ends. The DNA of the CDR3 is TGTGCCAGCAGTGAACCCCGGACGGCTTACTATGGCTACACCTTC. It is translated as CASSEPRTAYYGYTF.

This clonotype was found a few times. The rearrangement links TRBV10-3 to TRBJ2-3; 9 nucleotides match TRBD2. The CDR3 spans 15 residues. Per the germline V gene, CDR1 is ENHRY and CDR2 is SYGVKD. Trimming took 2 bases from V and 4 from J; bases not matched to a gene: 4. The DNA for the CDR3 is TGTGCCATCAGTGAGACCGGGACTAGCTCAGATACGCAGTATTTT. It encodes CAISETGTSSDTQYF.

In DNA, the CDR3 is TGCGCCAGCAGCTTGGACGGAGGAAACACCATATATTTT. Translation: CASSLDGGNTIYF. The chain combines TRBV5-1 with TRBJ1-3; D unclear. Trimming removed 0 bases from V and 4 bases from J, with 5 bases in between. The V gene's germline CDR1 is SGHRS and CDR2 YFSETQ. CDR3 length: 13 residues.

This clonotype was seen only a few times. The chain combines TRBV19 with TRBJ1-5; TRBD1 matches at 8 bases. V was pared by 7 bases and J by 7 bases, with 12 bases of the junction left unmatched. The CDR3 covers 15 residues. Germline assignment: CDR1 LNHDA and CDR2 SQIVND (reference sequence). The CDR3 sequence: CASTLTGGAFQPQHF. The CDR3 DNA sequence: TGTGCCAGTACCCTTACAGGGGGGGCCTTCCAGCCCCAGCATTTT.

This clonotype was seen a handful of times. The chain combines TRBV5-1 with TRBJ1-1, with D unresolved. Trimming pared 0 bases from V and 5 bases from J, leaving 14 bases between. Germline-derived CDR1 and CDR2 are SGHRS and YFSETQ. CDR3 length equals 15 residues. CDR3 region: CASSLEGRAGTEAFF. In DNA, the CDR3 is TGCGCCAGCAGCTTGGAGGGTCGGGCGGGGACTGAAGCTTTCTTT.

This clonotype was seen a few times. This CDR3 is CASSEALETQYF. CDR3 bases: TGTGCCAGCAGTGAAGCGCTAGAGACCCAGTACTTC. This chain joins TRBV2 and TRBJ2-5; D ambiguous. The V gene lost 0 bases and the J gene lost 4 bases, with 3 bases spanning the gap. CDR3 size: 12 residues. Looked up from germline, CDR1 is SNHLY and CDR2 is FYNNEI.

The J gene is TRBJ2-1, the V gene TRBV10-1; the D gene is possibly TRBD2 (5 bases). CDR3 length: 14 residues. CDR1 is WNHNN, CDR2 SYGVQD, per germline (reference sequence). V lost 0 bases and J 7 bases, leaving 10 bases between the germline ends. The CDR3 here is CASSESRPGNEQFF. The CDR3 nucleotides are TGCGCCAGCAGTGAGTCGAGGCCGGGGAATGAGCAGTTCTTC.

The chain employs TRBV7-9 and TRBJ2-1, with D possibly being TRBD2 (6 bases). This CDR3 comprises 16 residues. Germline lookup yields CDR1 SEHNR and CDR2 FQNEAQ (reference sequence). V shed 6 bases and J shed 3 bases, with 18 bases lying between them. CDR3 in DNA: TGTGCCAGCAGGCCCTATCGCGGGGCCGTCTACAATGAGCAGTTCTTC. Translation gives CASRPYRGAVYNEQFF.

This clonotype was detected a few times. This sequence joins TRBV29-1 and TRBJ2-1; D is tentatively TRBD1 or TRBD2 (5 bases each). Trimming left V 8 bases short and J 5 bases short, with 16 bases between. Germline V gives CDR1 SQVTM, CDR2 ANQGSEA. CDR3 length: 13 residues. The CDR3, as DNA: TGCAGCTCCTCGAGGGGTGCAGACAATGAGCAGTTCTTC. It translates to CSSSRGADNEQFF.

This clonotype occurred many times. This chain uses TRBV4-1 with TRBJ1-3; D is unresolved. There are 12 residues in the CDR3. V was shortened by 1 base and J by 7 bases, with 5 bases between the two germline ends. CDR1 and CDR2 from the germline V gene are MGHRA and YSYEKL. CDR3 residues: CASSQVGNTIYF. Written as DNA, the CDR3 is TGCGCCAGCAGCCAAGTTGGGAACACCATATATTTT.

This clonotype was picked up many times. The V and J genes are TRBV20-1 and TRBJ2-4; tentative D call: TRBD2 (5 bases). The CDR3 is 15 residues long. Trimming took 1 base from V and 6 from J, leaving 16 bases between them. Germline CDR1 DFQATT, CDR2 SNEGSKA (reference sequence). The CDR3 reads CSARGGFGPGNIQYF. The CDR3 bases are TGCAGTGCTAGAGGAGGGTTCGGGCCCGGAAACATTCAGTACTTC.